A selection of T cell receptor beta chains follows, all from one sample in a study of cytomegalovirus exposure and HLA in healthy donors. The assay was immunoSEQ multiplex PCR, and TCRdb's table has in-frame clones only and misses some. This table holds around 190,000 clones, about four fifths found once. Input material: PBMCs. The receptor source for this set is a woman aged 45-60 years in good health and CMV-seronegative. The CDR3 runs from the conserved cysteine through the conserved F or W. Fields, in order: D gene, J gene, V gene, clone size, CDR3 DNA, CDR3 protein. The D gene is left open where the match is weak. Expanded clones get a size class; other rows say once, few or many, or leave the size out.

d_gene: TRBD1; j_gene: TRBJ2-7; v_gene: TRBV30; abundance: -; CDR3nt: TGTGCCTGGGCGGGACAGGGGGACTACGAGCAGTACTTC; CDR3aa: CAWAGQGDYEQYF
d_gene: -; j_gene: TRBJ2-1; v_gene: TRBV4-3; abundance: -; CDR3nt: TGCGCCAGCAGCCAAGAACGCGTCTTTGGTGAGCAGTTCTTC; CDR3aa: CASSQERVFGEQFF
d_gene: -; j_gene: TRBJ2-5; v_gene: TRBV5-5; abundance: -; CDR3nt: TGTGCCAGCAGCTTGTGGGCAGGCCAGGGAGAGACCCAGTACTTC; CDR3aa: CASSLWAGQGETQYF
d_gene: -; j_gene: TRBJ2-7; v_gene: TRBV7-2; abundance: -; CDR3nt: TGTGCCAGCAGCTTAGCGCAGGCGCTGAGCTCCTACGAGCAGTACTTC; CDR3aa: CASSLAQALSSYEQYF
d_gene: -; j_gene: TRBJ2-2; v_gene: TRBV4-2; abundance: -; CDR3nt: TGTGCCAGCAGCCAAGCTTGGGGGCGTACCGGGGAGCTGTTTTTT; CDR3aa: CASSQAWGRTGELFF
d_gene: -; j_gene: TRBJ2-6; v_gene: TRBV14; abundance: -; CDR3nt: TGTGCCAGCAGTCTCCTCTCTGGGGCCAACGTCCTGACTTTC; CDR3aa: CASSLLSGANVLTF
d_gene: TRBD1; j_gene: TRBJ2-7; v_gene: TRBV11-2; abundance: -; CDR3nt: TGTGCCAGCAGAGGGACAGGGGGTTTCTACGAGCAGTACTTC; CDR3aa: CASRGTGGFYEQYF
d_gene: -; j_gene: TRBJ2-5; v_gene: TRBV2; abundance: -; CDR3nt: TGTGCCAGCAGTGAAGCGAGCGGTGGGGAGACCCAGTACTTC; CDR3aa: CASSEASGGETQYF
d_gene: -; j_gene: TRBJ2-3; v_gene: TRBV4-1; abundance: -; CDR3nt: TGCGCCAGCAGCCAAGACAGGGTAGGGGCAGATACGCAGTATTTT; CDR3aa: CASSQDRVGADTQYF
d_gene: -; j_gene: TRBJ2-2; v_gene: TRBV7-6; abundance: -; CDR3nt: TGTGCCAGCAGCCCGGACTGGGGTGGTGGGGAGCTGTTTTTT; CDR3aa: CASSPDWGGGELFF
d_gene: TRBD1; j_gene: TRBJ1-6; v_gene: TRBV5-1; abundance: -; CDR3nt: TGCGCCAGCAGCTTGGGACAGGGCCATAATTCACCCCTCCACTTT; CDR3aa: CASSLGQGHNSPLHF
d_gene: -; j_gene: TRBJ2-5; v_gene: TRBV6-4; abundance: -; CDR3nt: TGTGCCAGCAGTGATGGTTTTTTGAGGGCGTTCCAAGAGACCCAGTACTTC; CDR3aa: CASSDGFLRAFQETQYF
d_gene: -; j_gene: TRBJ2-3; v_gene: TRBV4-1; abundance: -; CDR3nt: TGCGCCAGCAGCCAAGATCGGGGGAATACGCAGTATTTT; CDR3aa: CASSQDRGNTQYF
d_gene: -; j_gene: TRBJ1-3; v_gene: TRBV28; abundance: -; CDR3nt: TGTGCCAGCAGTTTAGCCCCTGCTACTGGAAACACCATATATTTT; CDR3aa: CASSLAPATGNTIYF
d_gene: TRBD2; j_gene: TRBJ2-3; v_gene: TRBV30; abundance: -; CDR3nt: TGTGCCTTATCGGGAGGAGGAACAGATACGCAGTATTTT; CDR3aa: CALSGGGTDTQYF
d_gene: TRBD1; j_gene: TRBJ2-3; v_gene: TRBV28; abundance: -; CDR3nt: TGTGCCAGCAGTCCCATCGGACAGGAGGGCACAGATACGCAGTATTTT; CDR3aa: CASSPIGQEGTDTQYF
d_gene: TRBD1; j_gene: TRBJ1-1; v_gene: TRBV6-6; abundance: -; CDR3nt: TGTGCCAGCAGTTACGTGGACAGGGGGGACACTGAAGCTTTCTTT; CDR3aa: CASSYVDRGDTEAFF
d_gene: -; j_gene: TRBJ1-1; v_gene: TRBV11-1; abundance: -; CDR3nt: TGTGCCAGCAGCTTTTCGAGAGACACTGAAGCTTTCTTT; CDR3aa: CASSFSRDTEAFF
d_gene: -; j_gene: TRBJ2-1; v_gene: TRBV19; abundance: -; CDR3nt: TGTGCCAGTAGTATAGATCCATATAGCTCCTACAATGAGCAGTTCTTC; CDR3aa: CASSIDPYSSYNEQFF
d_gene: TRBD2; j_gene: TRBJ2-1; v_gene: TRBV28; abundance: -; CDR3nt: TGTGCCAGCAGTTATGGGGGCGGGGGGACCTACAATGAGCAGTTCTTC; CDR3aa: CASSYGGGGTYNEQFF
d_gene: TRBD2; j_gene: TRBJ2-2; v_gene: TRBV11-3; abundance: -; CDR3nt: TGTGCCAGCAGCTGGGGACTAGCGGGAGGAACCGGGGAGCTGTTTTTT; CDR3aa: CASSWGLAGGTGELFF
d_gene: -; j_gene: TRBJ1-4; v_gene: TRBV7-9; abundance: -; CDR3nt: TGTGCCAGCAGCACCTGGACAGCCTTGGGTGAAAAACTGTTTTTT; CDR3aa: CASSTWTALGEKLFF
d_gene: TRBD2; j_gene: TRBJ2-5; v_gene: TRBV9; abundance: -; CDR3nt: TGTGCCAGCAGCGCTCTCGGGACTAGGGAAGAGACCCAGTACTTC; CDR3aa: CASSALGTREETQYF
d_gene: -; j_gene: TRBJ2-7; v_gene: TRBV5-1; abundance: -; CDR3nt: TGCGCCAGCAGCTTTGAGGGACTTATCTACGAGCAGTACTTC; CDR3aa: CASSFEGLIYEQYF
d_gene: TRBD2; j_gene: TRBJ2-7; v_gene: TRBV7-2; abundance: -; CDR3nt: TGTGCCAGCAGAAAGACGGGACTAGCGGGGAAAATCTACGAGCAGTACTTC; CDR3aa: CASRKTGLAGKIYEQYF
d_gene: -; j_gene: TRBJ1-2; v_gene: TRBV6-1; abundance: once; CDR3nt: TGTGCCAGCAGTGAAGCGCTTTCATACGGCTATGGCTACACCTTC; CDR3aa: CASSEALSYGYGYTF
d_gene: TRBD1; j_gene: TRBJ2-2; v_gene: TRBV5-4; abundance: -; CDR3nt: TGTGCCAGCAGCTGGGGACAGGGCGGCACCGGGGAGCTGTTTTTT; CDR3aa: CASSWGQGGTGELFF
d_gene: -; j_gene: TRBJ1-5; v_gene: TRBV29-1; abundance: -; CDR3nt: TGCAGCGCGGGGGAGTTCAATCAGCCCCAGCATTTT; CDR3aa: CSAGEFNQPQHF